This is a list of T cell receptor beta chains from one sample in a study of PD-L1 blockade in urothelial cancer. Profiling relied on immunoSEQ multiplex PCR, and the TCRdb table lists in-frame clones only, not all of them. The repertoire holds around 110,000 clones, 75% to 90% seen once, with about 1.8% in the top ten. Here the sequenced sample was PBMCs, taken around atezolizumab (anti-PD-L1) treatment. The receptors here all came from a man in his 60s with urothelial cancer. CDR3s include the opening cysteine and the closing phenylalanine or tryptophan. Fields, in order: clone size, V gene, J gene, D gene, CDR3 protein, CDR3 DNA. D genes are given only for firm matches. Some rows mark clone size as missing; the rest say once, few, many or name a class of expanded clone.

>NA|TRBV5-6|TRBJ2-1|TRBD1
CASTNFRGQGNEQFF
TGTGCCAGCACCAATTTCAGGGGGCAAGGCAATGAGCAGTTCTTC
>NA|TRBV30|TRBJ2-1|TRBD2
CAWSVGTRAGEDEQFF
TGTGCCTGGAGTGTAGGGACTAGGGCCGGAGAGGATGAGCAGTTCTTC
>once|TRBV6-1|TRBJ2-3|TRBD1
CASIFPLGTGTQYF
TGTGCCAGCATTTTTCCCCTAGGGACAGGAACGCAGTATTTT
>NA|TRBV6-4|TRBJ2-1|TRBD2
CASSWRGGESEQFF
TGTGCCAGCAGTTGGCGGGGGGGGGAGAGTGAGCAGTTCTTC
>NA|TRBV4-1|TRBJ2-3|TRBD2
CASSQVGDSGVTDTQYF
TGCGCCAGCAGCCAAGTGGGTGATAGCGGGGTCACAGATACGCAGTATTTT
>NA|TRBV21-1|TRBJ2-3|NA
CAREKCPSGGISTDTQYF
TGTGCCCGCGAAAAGTGTCCTAGCGGGGGGATAAGCACAGATACGCAGTATTTT
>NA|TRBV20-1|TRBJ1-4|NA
CSARTGEKLFF
TGCAGTGCTAGGACGGGGGAAAAACTGTTTTTT
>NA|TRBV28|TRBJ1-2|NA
CASSPGGPYGYTF
TGTGCCAGCAGTCCCGGGGGGCCCTATGGCTACACCTTC
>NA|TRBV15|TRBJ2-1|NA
CATSRGVFSYNEQFF
TGTGCCACCAGCAGAGGCGTTTTCTCCTACAATGAGCAGTTCTTC
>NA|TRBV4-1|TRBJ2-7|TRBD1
CASSQTDRVSYEQYF
TGCGCCAGCAGCCAAACCGACAGGGTTTCTTACGAGCAGTACTTC
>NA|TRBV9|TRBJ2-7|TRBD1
CASSPGQGTPSYEQYF
TGTGCCAGCAGCCCAGGACAGGGGACCCCCTCCTACGAGCAGTACTTC
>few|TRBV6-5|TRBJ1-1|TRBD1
CASSYWTGNTEAFF
TGTGCCAGCAGTTACTGGACAGGGAACACTGAAGCTTTCTTT
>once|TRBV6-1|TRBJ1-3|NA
CASSDVLRNTIYF
TGTGCCAGCAGTGACGTTCTTCGAAACACCATATATTTT
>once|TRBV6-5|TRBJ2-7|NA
CASSRDSYREQYF
TGTGCCAGCAGCCGGGACTCCTACCGAGAGCAGTACTTC
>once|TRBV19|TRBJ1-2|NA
CASSMRETNYGYTF
TGTGCCAGTAGTATGCGGGAGACTAACTATGGCTACACCTTC
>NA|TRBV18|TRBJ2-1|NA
CASSPSVSAVPEINEQFF
TGTGCCAGCTCACCCTCGGTCTCAGCGGTCCCCGAAATAAATGAGCAGTTCTTC
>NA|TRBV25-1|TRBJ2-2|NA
CASSEFGPTNTGELFF
TGTGCCAGCAGTGAATTCGGCCCTACTAATACCGGGGAGCTGTTTTTT
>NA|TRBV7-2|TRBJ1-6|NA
CASSRAPGGNNSPLHF
TGTGCCAGCAGCCGTGCCCCCGGAGGGAACAATTCACCCCTCCACTTT
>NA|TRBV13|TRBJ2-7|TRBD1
CASSFGGQGARNEQYF
TGTGCCAGCAGCTTTGGGGGTCAGGGGGCGCGGAACGAGCAGTACTTC
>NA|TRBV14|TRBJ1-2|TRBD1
CASSQGTGQYGYTF
TGTGCCAGCAGCCAAGGGACAGGGCAATATGGCTACACCTTC
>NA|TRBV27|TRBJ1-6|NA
CASSRRDISYNSPLHF
TGTGCCAGCAGCCGAAGGGACATCTCCTATAATTCACCCCTCCACTTT
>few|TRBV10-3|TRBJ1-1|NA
CAIPSTLFTEAFF
TGTGCCATTCCGTCTACCCTGTTCACTGAAGCTTTCTTT
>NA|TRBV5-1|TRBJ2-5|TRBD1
CASSTGTGGGETQYF
TGCGCCAGCAGTACCGGGACAGGGGGCGGGGAGACCCAGTACTTC
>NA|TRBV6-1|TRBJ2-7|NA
CASSENGGSYEQYF
TGTGCCAGCAGTGAAAACGGCGGATCCTACGAGCAGTACTTC
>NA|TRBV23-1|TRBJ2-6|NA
CASSRRWARGANVLTF
TGCGCCAGCAGCCGAAGGTGGGCCCGTGGGGCCAACGTCCTGACTTTC
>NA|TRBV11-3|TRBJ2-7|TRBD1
CASSSRDRGSEQYF
TGTGCCAGCAGCTCCCGGGACAGGGGTAGCGAGCAGTACTTC
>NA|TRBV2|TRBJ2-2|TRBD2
CASRETSGRTNTGELFF
TGTGCCAGCAGGGAGACTAGCGGGAGGACAAACACCGGGGAGCTGTTTTTT
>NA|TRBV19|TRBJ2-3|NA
CASSQPQAADTQYF
TGTGCCAGTAGCCAACCCCAGGCTGCAGATACGCAGTATTTT